This is a list of T cell receptor beta chains from one sample in a study of identical twins. TCRdb used MiXCR to reprocess the 5' RACE reads, holding one entry per CDR3 protein. The sample holds around 960,000 distinct CDR3 sequences, about 12% seen once. This sample also belongs to another study, concerning yellow fever vaccine responses in identical twins.

Sequenced sample: PBMCs. These receptors came from a woman under 30 in good health. The CDR3 runs from the conserved cysteine through the conserved F or W. Fields, in order: clone size, J gene, D gene, CDR3 length, V gene, CDR3 protein, CDR3 DNA. The D gene is left open where the match is weak. A row's size may be missing; if present it is once, few, many or a size class.

.,TRBJ2-7,.,15,TRBV7-8,CASSLPQVFSGEQYF,TGTGCCAGCAGCTTGCCACAGGTTTTTTCGGGCGAGCAGTACTTC
few,TRBJ2-5,.,14,TRBV29-1,CSGCRAGGEETQYF,TGCAGCGGCTGCCGGGCAGGAGGGGAAGAGACCCAGTACTTC
few,TRBJ1-5,TRBD1,14,TRBV27,CASSTKTGVQPQHF,TGTGCCAGCAGTACAAAGACAGGGGTTCAGCCCCAGCATTTT
many,TRBJ2-2,TRBD2,13,TRBV5-1,CASSLREAGELFF,TGCGCCAGCAGCTTGCGGGAGGCCGGGGAGCTGTTTTTT
.,TRBJ2-5,TRBD1,13,TRBV5-1,CASRPDRVETQYF,TGCGCCAGCAGACCCGACAGGGTGGAGACCCAGTACTTC
.,TRBJ1-2,.,12,TRBV12-3/TRBV12-4,CASIEANYGYTF,TGTGCCAGCATAGAGGCCAACTATGGCTACACCTTC
.,TRBJ2-1,.,16,TRBV7-9,CASSLAFRHEYNEQFF,TGTGCCAGCAGCTTAGCGTTCCGACACGAGTACAATGAGCAGTTCTTC
few,TRBJ2-2,.,13,TRBV28,CASSFRFPGELFF,TGTGCCAGCAGTTTTCGATTTCCCGGGGAGCTGTTTTTT
.,TRBJ1-3,.,15,TRBV20-1,CSARGHPSSGNTIYF,TGCAGTGCTAGAGGACATCCGAGCTCTGGAAACACCATATATTTT
few,TRBJ1-4,.,16,TRBV7-9,CASSSLETWTNEKLFF,TGTGCCAGCAGCTCTCTGGAAACATGGACTAATGAAAAACTGTTTTTT
.,TRBJ2-3,.,16,TRBV5-1,CASSLGMGYRTDTQYF,TGCGCCAGCAGCCTAGGAATGGGGTATAGGACAGATACGCAGTATTTT
.,TRBJ2-5,TRBD1,15,TRBV20-1,CSAVPGQGILETQYF,TGCAGTGCTGTGCCGGGACAGGGGATTTTGGAGACCCAGTACTTC
many,TRBJ1-6,TRBD1,15,TRBV12-3/TRBV12-4,CASSLGTGANSPLHF,TGTGCCAGCAGTTTAGGGACAGGGGCAAATTCACCCCTCCACTTT
.,TRBJ1-2,TRBD1,12,TRBV25-1,CASRGQAAGYTF,TGTGCCAGCCGGGGACAGGCAGCGGGCTACACCTTC
few,TRBJ1-2,.,14,TRBV10-2,CASSSGPGGYGYTF,TGCGCCAGCAGTTCAGGGCCCGGAGGGTATGGCTACACCTTC